These 27 T cell receptor beta chains originate from one sample sequenced in a study of blood T cell repertoires in COVID-19. TCRdb's copy holds only in-frame clones and misses some; the assay was immunoSEQ multiplex PCR. Among over 40,000 clones listed, approximately 86% were seen once. Sequencing input: peripheral blood. The receptors were sampled from a woman aged 80 or older with acute or convalescent COVID-19.

The chain joins TRBV11-2 to TRBJ2-5; 7 bases are a match to TRBD2. CDR1 is SGHAT and CDR2 is FQNNGV in the germline V gene. J gave up 10 bases and V 2 bases, and 13 bases lay outside the gene matches. The CDR3 length is 15 residues. The CDR3 DNA is TGTGCCAGCAGCTTACGGATCGACCCTGGGAGGGTCCAGTACTTC. Amino acid sequence: CASSLRIDPGRVQYF. The whole variable domain, remainder taken from reference TRBV11-2 and TRBJ2-5, is EAGVAQSPRYKIIEKRQSVAFWCNPISGHATLYWYQQILGQGPKLLIQFQNNGVVDDSQLPKDRFSAERLKGVDSTLKIQPAKLEDSAVYLCASSLRIDPGRVQYFGPGTRLLVL.

V and J are TRBV6-5 and TRBJ2-3, with a possible D match to TRBD1 (6 bases). The V gene's germline CDR1 is MNHEY and CDR2 SVGAGI. This CDR3 is built from 15 residues. V gave up 2 bases and J gave up 8 bases, with 17 bases separating them. The CDR3 sequence: CASSYGSRGQGTQYF. DNA of the CDR3: TGTGCCAGCAGTTACGGCTCCAGGGGCCAAGGTACGCAGTATTTT.

This clone occurred a few times. The rearrangement links TRBV6-5 to TRBJ2-2; the match to TRBD2 covers 7 bases. Trimming removed 5 bases from V and 4 bases from J; junction bases left unmatched: 7. CDR1 MNHEY and CDR2 SVGAGI come from the germline V gene. The CDR3 consists of 15 residues. CDR3 sequence reads: CASSRAGLGTGELFF. The CDR3 region has the DNA TGTGCCAGCAGTCGAGCGGGGCTCGGCACCGGGGAGCTGTTTTTT.

The chain combines TRBV2 with TRBJ1-1; 7 bases line up with TRBD1. The CDR3 runs 13 residues. CDR1 is SNHLY and CDR2 is FYNNEI in the germline V gene. The V and J ends lost 4 bases and 1 base, in that order; junction bases with no gene match: 0. The CDR3 loop is CASSGQGNTEAFF. CDR3 nucleotides: TGTGCCAGCAGTGGACAGGGGAACACTGAAGCTTTCTTT. Drawing the rest from reference TRBV2 and TRBJ1-1, the complete variable domain is EPEVTQTPSHQVTQMGQEVILRCVPISNHLYFYWYRQILGQKVEFLVSFYNNEISEKSEIFDDQFSVERPDGSNFTLKIRSTKLEDSAMYFCASSGQGNTEAFFGQGTRLTVV.

This chain joins TRBV5-1 and TRBJ1-1; the match to TRBD1 covers 8 bases. The CDR3 spans 14 residues. Germline values: CDR1 SGHRS, CDR2 YFSETQ. V shed 4 bases and J 5 bases; nucleotides not matched to a gene: 7. The CDR3 DNA reads as TGCGCCAGCAGCCCGGACAGGGAGGGAACTGAAGCTTTCTTT. The encoded protein is CASSPDREGTEAFF.

In regard to this clone: Its ends do not fully match the called genes, so a read error is possible. The rearrangement joins TRBV29-1 to TRBJ2-7; possibly TRBD2 for D (6 bases). This CDR3 has 14 residues. CDR1 and CDR2 from the germline V gene are SQVTM and ANQGSEA. The CDR3 sequence: CSVEGDGSSYEQYF. The CDR3 DNA sequence: TGCAGCGTGGAAGGGGACGGGAGCTCCTACGAGCAGTACTTC.

The V and J genes are TRBV11-3 and TRBJ2-5; 9 bases fit TRBD1. Germline CDR1 SGHNT, CDR2 YENEEA. This CDR3 is 15 amino acids long. V shed 0 bases, J shed 5 bases, and the junction held 4 bases outside the gene matches. In DNA form, the CDR3 reads TGTGCCAGCAGCTTAGATGGGACAGGGCACGAGACCCAGTACTTC. Translation: CASSLDGTGHETQYF.

The chain employs TRBV11-2 and TRBJ1-6, with 8 nucleotides matching TRBD1. The CDR3 contains 15 residues. The V and J ends lost 7 bases and 4 bases, in that order; junction bases with no gene match: 6. Germline V lookup: CDR1 SGHAT, CDR2 FQNNGV. The CDR3 region is CASKPDRAYNSPLHF. For the CDR3, the DNA is TGTGCCAGCAAGCCGGACAGGGCTTATAATTCACCCCTCCACTTT. The full variable domain, in which reference TRBV11-2 and TRBJ1-6 provide the parts outside the CDR3, is EAGVAQSPRYKIIEKRQSVAFWCNPISGHATLYWYQQILGQGPKLLIQFQNNGVVDDSQLPKDRFSAERLKGVDSTLKIQPAKLEDSAVYLCASKPDRAYNSPLHFGNGTRLTVT.

V gene TRBV5-1 combines with J gene TRBJ2-7; 11 bases are a match to TRBD2. With V trimmed by 6 bases and J by 0 bases, 2 bases remained unmatched. The CDR3 extends over 14 amino acids. Germline V gives CDR1 SGHRS, CDR2 YFSETQ. The CDR3 here is CASTGTSGSYEQYF. The CDR3, as DNA: TGCGCCAGCACCGGGACTAGCGGCTCCTACGAGCAGTACTTC. Based on the CDR3 plus reference TRBV5-1 and TRBJ2-7, the full variable domain is KAGVTQTPRYLIKTRGQQVTLSCSPISGHRSVSWYQQTPGQGLQFLFEYFSETQRNKGNFPGRFSGRQFSNSRSEMNVSTLELGDSALYLCASTGTSGSYEQYFGPGTRLTVT.

The chain couples TRBV27 to TRBJ1-1, with 7 bases matching TRBD1. The CDR3 runs 17 residues. J was trimmed by 6 bases and V by 0 bases; bases with no gene match: 13. The V gene's germline CDR1 is MNHEY and CDR2 SMNVEV (reference sequence). The CDR3 region has the DNA TGTGCCAGCAGTTTATCGAGTTTGGTAGGGGGCTGGGCTGAAGCTTTCTTT. The encoded protein is CASSLSSLVGGWAEAFF.

V and J are TRBV7-2 and TRBJ1-1; 9 bases align to TRBD1. Losses at the gene ends were 1 base for V and 7 bases for J; bases not matched to a gene: 7. Germline V gene sequence: CDR1 SGHTA, CDR2 FQGNSA. The CDR3 is 15 amino acids. CDR3 in DNA: TGTGCCAGCAGCTTAGTGGGACAGGGCGTCAGTGAAGCTTTCTTT. It encodes CASSLVGQGVSEAFF. Using reference TRBV7-2 and TRBJ1-1 for the parts outside the CDR3, the full variable domain is GAGVSQSPSNKVTEKGKDVELRCDPISGHTALYWYRQSLGQGLEFLIYFQGNSAPDKSGLPSDRFSAERTGGSVSTLTIQRTQQEDSAVYLCASSLVGQGVSEAFFGQGTRLTVV.

This clone was recorded a few times. J is TRBJ2-1 and V is TRBV6-5; 8 bases align to TRBD2. V was pared by 7 bases and J by 10 bases, with 12 bases of the junction left unmatched. Looked up from germline, CDR1 is MNHEY and CDR2 is SVGAGI. The CDR3 loop spans 14 amino acids. CDR3 DNA sequence: TGTGCCAGCACCCCACCGACTAGCGCGGGGGAGCAGTTCTTC. Translation gives CASTPPTSAGEQFF.

This clone was observed a few times. The chain is built from TRBV2 and TRBJ1-2; D perhaps matches TRBD1 (6 bases). Deletions cut 3 bases from V and 4 bases from J, with 6 bases between. This CDR3 spans 12 amino acids. Germline V gene lookup returns CDR1 SNHLY and CDR2 FYNNEI. CDR3 sequence: CASSDRGYGYTF. The CDR3, as DNA: TGTGCCAGCAGTGACAGGGGCTATGGCTACACCTTC.

In its sample, this clone was seen once. J is TRBJ2-3 and V is TRBV6-5; D is perhaps TRBD2 (7 bases). The germline gives CDR1 MNHEY, CDR2 SVGAGI. This CDR3 is built from 14 residues. V lost 7 bases, J lost 3 bases, and 14 bases lay in between. The CDR3 loop reads CASKGGQWTDTQYF. As DNA, the CDR3 is TGTGCCAGCAAGGGGGGGCAATGGACAGATACGCAGTATTTT.

CDR3 sequence: CASSPSRGAEAFF. In DNA, the CDR3 is TGTGCCAGCAGCCCCTCACGGGGGGCGGAAGCTTTCTTT. V gene TRBV11-3 combines with J gene TRBJ1-1, with a possible D match to TRBD1 (6 bases). V was pared by 5 bases and J by 8 bases, with 15 bases between. This CDR3 comprises 13 residues. Per the germline V gene, CDR1 is SGHNT and CDR2 is YENEEA.

This clone turned up a few times. This sequence joins TRBV5-1 and TRBJ1-1; perhaps TRBD1 as D (5 bases). CDR1 and CDR2 (germline): SGHRS, YFSETQ. V was clipped by 1 base and J by 2 bases, with 15 bases between them. This CDR3 comprises 16 residues. The CDR3: CASSLFGQGGNTEAFF. As DNA, the CDR3 is TGCGCCAGCAGCTTGTTCGGGCAGGGCGGAAACACTGAAGCTTTCTTT.

CDR3 coding DNA: TGTGCCAGCAGGACAGCGAGCAATCAGCCCCAGCATTTT. Its translation: CASRTASNQPQHF. J is TRBJ1-5 and V is TRBV6-5; possibly TRBD1 for D (5 bases). Germline lookup yields CDR1 MNHEY and CDR2 SVGAGI. V was shortened by 6 bases and J by 1 base, with 7 bases between the two germline ends. The CDR3 extends over 13 amino acids.

The CDR3 spells CASSSGTGESRELFF. The CDR3 coding sequence is TGCGCCAGCAGCTCCGGGACAGGGGAAAGCAGGGAGCTGTTTTTT. This sequence joins TRBV5-1 and TRBJ2-2; 10 bases are shared with TRBD1. The CDR3 totals 15 residues. V lost 3 bases, J lost 9 bases, and 8 bases stayed unmatched. Germline V lookup: CDR1 SGHRS, CDR2 YFSETQ.

The chain links TRBV3-1 (or the pseudogene TRBV3-2) to TRBJ1-1; 7 positions match TRBD1. Trimming took 6 bases from V and 1 from J; bases not matched to a gene: 2. CDR1 LGHDT and CDR2 YNNKEL come from the germline V gene (reference sequence). This CDR3 spans 13 amino acids. The CDR3 is CASSRTGNTEAFF. The CDR3 coding sequence is TGTGCCAGCAGTCGGACAGGGAACACTGAAGCTTTCTTT.

The J gene is TRBJ1-1, the V gene TRBV6-4; possibly TRBD1 for D (5 bases). CDR1 MRHNA and CDR2 SNTAGT come from the germline V gene. This CDR3 region has 13 residues. Trimming pared 6 bases from V and 3 bases from J, leaving 11 bases between. In DNA form, the CDR3 reads TGTGCCAGCAGGGGTAAAGGGGACACTGAAGCTTTCTTT. Translated, it gives CASRGKGDTEAFF.

This clone has just one count. The chain employs TRBV6-1 and TRBJ1-1; 7 bases are shared with TRBD1. CDR1 MNHNS and CDR2 SASEGT come from the germline V gene. The CDR3 is 14 amino acids. V was pared by 8 bases and J by 0 bases, with 6 bases of the junction left unmatched. CDR3 residues: CASRIGGLNTEAFF. In DNA, the CDR3 is TGTGCCAGCCGGATAGGGGGCCTGAACACTGAAGCTTTCTTT.

This clone has a single count. The V gene is TRBV2, the J gene TRBJ1-3; D is undetermined. CDR3 length: 16 residues. V lost 4 bases, J lost 0 bases, and 13 bases lay in between. The germline V gene has CDR1 SNHLY and CDR2 FYNNEI. CDR3 sequence: CASSVAEPSSGNTIYF. The DNA of the CDR3 is TGTGCCAGCAGTGTTGCAGAACCATCCTCTGGAAACACCATATATTTT. The full variable domain, with the rest looked up from reference TRBV2 and TRBJ1-3, is EPEVTQTPSHQVTQMGQEVILRCVPISNHLYFYWYRQILGQKVEFLVSFYNNEISEKSEIFDDQFSVERPDGSNFTLKIRSTKLEDSAMYFCASSVAEPSSGNTIYFGEGSWLTVV.

The V gene is TRBV5-4, the J gene TRBJ1-6; TRBD1 aligns across 7 bases. After removal of 4 bases from V and 6 bases from J, the junction contained 7 bases not matched to a gene. CDR1 SGHNT and CDR2 YYREEE come from the germline V gene (reference sequence). This CDR3 spans 15 amino acids. CDR3 residues: CASSPRQGINSPLHF. The CDR3 coding sequence is TGTGCCAGCAGCCCGAGACAGGGTATTAATTCACCCCTCCACTTT.

The rearrangement links TRBV7-2 to TRBJ2-7; TRBD2 might be the D (6 bases). The V gene's germline CDR1 is SGHTA and CDR2 FQGNSA. This CDR3 comprises 14 residues. V shed 5 bases and J shed 3 bases, with 14 bases lying between them. The CDR3 nucleotides read TGTGCCAGCAGCCCTCGGACTAACGTCTACGAGCAGTACTTC. This encodes CASSPRTNVYEQYF.

This chain uses TRBV14 with TRBJ1-5; D not certain. The V end was cut by 7 bases, the J end by 0 bases, with 16 bases between. CDR1 is SGHDN and CDR2 is FVKESK in the germline V gene. The CDR3 is made up of 16 amino acids. This CDR3 is CASTFTEAFSNQPQHF. As DNA, the CDR3 is TGTGCCAGCACCTTTACGGAGGCTTTTAGCAATCAGCCCCAGCATTTT.

The rearrangement links TRBV3-1 (or the pseudogene TRBV3-2) to TRBJ1-2; 9 bases align to TRBD1. Germline V lookup: CDR1 LGHDT, CDR2 YNNKEL (reference sequence). V lost 6 bases to trimming and J lost 11 bases; unmatched junction nucleotides: 4. This CDR3 spans 11 amino acids. The CDR3 is CASRGTGSYTF. The CDR3 DNA sequence: TGTGCCAGCAGGGGGACAGGGAGTTACACCTTC.

The CDR3 sequence: CASSELGGAGNTIYF. In DNA, the CDR3 is TGTGCCAGCAGTGAACTGGGGGGTGCTGGAAACACCATATATTTT. The V gene is TRBV6-1, the J gene TRBJ1-3, with D tentatively TRBD1 (5 bases). Germline V gives CDR1 MNHNS, CDR2 SASEGT. The CDR3 contains 15 residues. Trimming took 2 bases from V and 2 from J, leaving 10 bases between them.